The TCR beta chain under discussion was sequenced for a study of molecular identifiers for immune sequencing clone quantification. MiXCR, run by TCRdb on the PCR reads, gives a single entry per CDR3 protein. This sample has tens of thousands of distinct CDR3 sequences; approximately 17% occur once, and the top ten carry less than 9%. Germline CDR1 reads SEHNR; CDR2 reads FQNEAQ (reference sequence). This CDR3 contains 18 residues. J gave up 2 bases and V 5 bases, and 11 bases lay outside the gene matches. This clonotype occurred many times. The receptor was derived from a human donor in good health. Some libraries in this study had Jurkat cell RNA spiked in. The chain links TRBV7-9 to TRBJ1-4; 10 bases fit TRBD1. Material: naive CD8+ T cells from blood, with Jurkat cell RNA spiked in. Subset meaning: FACS-sorted CD8+CD4-CCR7+CD45RA+ naive T cells. Here the CDR3 reads CASSLTGTGVVTNEKLFF. In DNA form, the CDR3 reads TGTGCCAGCAGCCTTACCGGGACAGGGGTCGTGACTAATGAAAAACTGTTTTTT.